This T cell receptor (beta chain) is drawn from a study of T cells in pancreatic ductal adenocarcinoma. Whole-study findings and limits: The resected cohort was biased toward the minority with early-stage disease.

Looked up from germline, CDR1 is MGHRA and CDR2 is YSYEKL. V was cut by 1 base and J by 6 bases, with 13 bases left in between. The CDR3 loop spans 14 amino acids. No neoadjuvant therapy was given to the selected pancreatic ductal adenocarcinoma patients before their surgery. This clone appeared a few times. Its target is not known. Method: immunoSEQ multiplex PCR; TCRdb's copy keeps in-frame clones and lacks some. The repertoire holds about 31,000 clones, with approximately 92% as singletons. The V call is TRBV4-1, the J call TRBJ2-7, with D possibly TRBD1 on 6 matching bases. The TCR sequence derives from a human donor with pancreatic ductal adenocarcinoma. Sequences were obtained from PBMCs. DNA of the CDR3: TGCGCCAGCAGCCAAGCTCCAGGACAGTCCGAGCAGTACTTC. Its protein is CASSQAPGQSEQYF.